Each of the 7 T cell receptor beta chains below was sequenced from the same sample in a study of control samples from healthy donors and cancer patients. The assay was immunoSEQ multiplex PCR, and TCRdb's table has in-frame clones only and misses some. The table includes over 150,000 clones, 94% detected once. The sequenced sample was blood. The receptors derive from a woman aged 18-29 years in good health.

Here the CDR3 DNA reads TGTGCCAGCAGTTTCACGGACAGGGGGCGCACTGAAGCTTTCTTT. Its translation is CASSFTDRGRTEAFF. The rearrangement uses TRBV28 and TRBJ1-1; 11 bases are shared with TRBD1. The germline CDR1 and CDR2 sequences are MDHEN and SYDVKM. The CDR3 is made up of 15 amino acids. V lost 3 bases and J lost 4; bases outside the gene matches: 4. The full variable domain, in which reference TRBV28 and TRBJ1-1 provide the parts outside the CDR3, is DVKVTQSSRYLVKRTGEKVFLECVQDMDHENMFWYRQDPGLGLRLIYFSYDVKMKEKGDIPEGYSVSREKKERFSLILESASTNQTSMYLCASSFTDRGRTEAFFGQGTRLTVV.

This chain links TRBV18 with TRBJ1-6; D perhaps matches TRBD1 (5 bases). The V end was cut by 4 bases, the J end by 11 bases, with 15 bases between. Germline CDR1 KGHSH, CDR2 LQKENI. The CDR3 is made up of 14 amino acids. This CDR3 is CASSREIDSAPLHF. The CDR3 region has the DNA TGTGCCAGCTCACGCGAAATTGACAGCGCACCCCTCCACTTT.

The V and J genes are TRBV15 and TRBJ1-5, with D possibly TRBD1 on 5 matching bases. V was cut by 4 bases and J by 3 bases, with 7 bases left in between. CDR1 is LNHNV and CDR2 is YYDKDF in the germline V gene (reference sequence). This CDR3 region has 13 residues. This chain's CDR3 is CATSMGLNQPQHF. The CDR3 DNA reads as TGTGCCACCAGCATGGGGCTCAATCAGCCCCAGCATTTT.

CDR3 loop: CASSSKLVMNTEAFF. The CDR3 nucleotides are TGTGCCAGCAGCTCGAAACTCGTAATGAACACTGAAGCTTTCTTT. V is TRBV7-9 and J is TRBJ1-1; the D is unclear. CDR3 length equals 15 residues. Germline V gives CDR1 SEHNR, CDR2 FQNEAQ (reference sequence). Trimming took 4 bases from V and 0 from J, leaving 12 bases between them.

The J gene is TRBJ1-2, the V gene TRBV27; tentatively, D is TRBD1 (5 bases). This CDR3 is 16 amino acids long. Germline-derived CDR1 and CDR2 are MNHEY and SMNVEV (reference sequence). V dropped 0 bases and J dropped 5 bases, with 16 bases sitting between them. CDR3 region: CASSLSGQGFLYGYTF. The CDR3 region has the DNA TGTGCCAGCAGTTTATCAGGGCAGGGATTTCTTTATGGCTACACCTTC.

V usage is TRBV7-9 and J usage is TRBJ1-1; 10 nucleotides line up with TRBD1. Germline CDR1 SEHNR, CDR2 FQNEAQ (reference sequence). J gave up 4 bases and V 3 bases, and 5 bases lay outside the gene matches. The CDR3 covers 15 residues. The CDR3 loop is CASSFRTGGGTEAFF. The CDR3 DNA follows: TGTGCCAGCAGCTTCCGGACAGGGGGTGGCACTGAAGCTTTCTTT.

The chain has TRBV10-3 and TRBJ2-7; TRBD2 matches 15 bases. The CDR3 is made up of 15 amino acids. Losses at the gene ends were 3 bases for V and 6 bases for J; bases not matched to a gene: 3. The germline V gene has CDR1 ENHRY and CDR2 SYGVKD. This CDR3 reads CAISDLGLAGGEQYF. The CDR3 bases are TGTGCCATCAGTGACCTGGGACTAGCGGGAGGCGAGCAGTACTTC.